One and the same sample provided the 23 T cell receptor beta chains below, sequenced in a study of T cells after posttransplantation cyclophosphamide. Cells defined as naive were viable CD3+CD4+ or CD3+CD8+ and CCR7+CD45RA+CD45RO-CD95-CD27+CD28+. TCRdb's copy holds only in-frame clones and misses some; the assay was immunoSEQ multiplex PCR. The sample consists of 9,900 or so clones, more than 95% of them appearing once. Specimen: naive CD4+ T cells sorted from PBMCs. The source is a woman in her fifties or sixties in good health, CMV-negative, and a related stem cell transplant donor.

This chain joins TRBV19 and TRBJ2-3; 15 bases match TRBD2. In germline, CDR1 is LNHDA, CDR2 SQIVND (reference sequence). The CDR3 sequence is 20 residues long. V was clipped by 7 bases and J by 0 bases; unmatched bases: 14. This CDR3 is CASTARDRGLAGGSTDTQYF. The CDR3, as DNA: TGTGCCAGTACCGCCCGAGACCGGGGACTAGCGGGGGGTAGCACAGATACGCAGTATTTT.

The chain is built from TRBV9 and TRBJ1-2, with 7 bases aligning to TRBD1. The CDR3 totals 14 residues. V trimming: 0 bases; J trimming: 8 bases; junction bases outside the gene matches: 7. CDR1 SGDLS and CDR2 YYNGEE come from the germline V gene. CDR3 protein: CASSVGGTATGYTF. CDR3 DNA sequence: TGTGCCAGCAGCGTAGGAGGGACAGCTACCGGCTACACCTTC.

The V gene is TRBV5-1, the J gene TRBJ2-5; a possible D gene is TRBD1 (5 bases). The J call is doubtful: the DNA matches TRBJ2-7 better. CDR3 size: 15 residues. From germline, CDR1 is SGHRS and CDR2 YFSETQ. CDR3 bases: TGCGCCAGCAGCTTGGGACGACAGACCTCCTACGAGCAGTACTTC. This codes for CASSLGRQTSYEQYF.

As regards this clone: Distinct nucleotide sequences in the sample also encode this CDR3. V gene TRBV5-4 combines with J gene TRBJ2-3; the match to TRBD2 covers 12 bases. Germline CDR1 reads SGHNT; CDR2 reads YYREEE (reference sequence). V lost 0 bases, J lost 2 bases, and 1 base stayed unmatched. The CDR3 consists of 16 residues. CDR3 region: CASSLGTSGNTDTQYF. The CDR3 region has the DNA TGTGCCAGCAGCTTGGGGACTAGCGGGAACACAGATACGCAGTATTTT.

The chain has TRBV6-5 and TRBJ2-7, with D perhaps TRBD2 (6 bases). Trimming removed 11 bases at V and 3 bases at J, with 11 bases between. Germline CDR1 and CDR2: MNHEY and SVGAGI. The CDR3 spans 11 residues. DNA of the CDR3: TGTGCCGCGGGACGGAGCTACGAGCAGTACGTC. This codes for CAAGRSYEQYV.

Written as DNA, the CDR3 is TGTGCCAGCAGCCCGGACAGGGGGTACACTGAAGCTTTCTTT. Amino acid sequence: CASSPDRGYTEAFF. The chain carries TRBV7-9 and TRBJ1-1; 10 bases are a match to TRBD1. This CDR3 contains 14 residues. Per germline, CDR1 SEHNR and CDR2 FQNEAQ (reference sequence). Germline trimming cut 5 bases from V and 3 bases from J; bases unmatched to any gene: 3.

The sample holds one count of this clone. V gene TRBV7-2 combines with J gene TRBJ1-2, with TRBD1 matching 7 bases. Germline V gives CDR1 SGHTA, CDR2 FQGNSA. The CDR3 is 14 amino acids. The junction had 11 bases not matched to a gene; V was cut back by 4 bases and J by 9 bases. Here the CDR3 DNA reads TGTGCCAGCAGCTCCCGGACAGGCCTGGGGCGCTACACCTTC. This translates into CASSSRTGLGRYTF.

The rearrangement joins TRBV6-5 to TRBJ2-3, with TRBD2 as a possible D gene (5 bases). From germline, CDR1 is MNHEY and CDR2 SVGAGI. V dropped 6 bases and J dropped 3 bases, with 16 bases sitting between them. This CDR3 has 15 residues. Here the CDR3 reads CASSRTRTETDTQYF. CDR3 nucleotide sequence: TGTGCCAGCAGCAGAACCCGGACTGAAACAGATACGCAGTATTTT.

The chain uses TRBV28 and TRBJ2-7; tentatively, D is TRBD2 (7 bases). Germline CDR1 is MDHEN and CDR2 is SYDVKM. CDR3 length equals 15 residues. V was shortened by 8 bases and J by 6 bases, with 23 bases between the two germline ends. The CDR3: CASGGGQNLVCEQYV. CDR3 nucleotides: TGTGCCAGCGGGGGGGGGCAGAACCTGGTATGCGAGCAGTACGTC.

V is TRBV28 and J is TRBJ1-1; possibly TRBD1 for D (6 bases). The V and J ends lost 3 bases and 0 bases respectively, with 11 bases between them. CDR3 length: 15 amino acids. Germline V CDR1 and CDR2: MDHEN, SYDVKM. The DNA for the CDR3 is TGTGCCAGCAGTTTGACCGGGACAATGAACACTGAAGCTTTCTTT. Translated: CASSLTGTMNTEAFF.

In nucleotides, the CDR3 is TGTGCCAGCAGTGAAATTGGACAGGGGGTAGGAGAGCAGTACGTC. Translating gives CASSEIGQGVGEQYV. The rearrangement joins TRBV6-1 to TRBJ2-7; 10 bases line up with TRBD1. The ends lost 2 bases at V and 7 bases at J; junction bases unmatched: 8. The CDR3 is 15 residues long. The germline V gene has CDR1 MNHNS and CDR2 SASEGT.

The chain carries TRBV28 and TRBJ2-3; D is perhaps TRBD2 (5 bases). With 6 bases removed from V and 3 bases from J, the gap between germline ends came to 22 bases. Germline values: CDR1 MDHEN, CDR2 SYDVKM. This CDR3 has 17 amino acids. The CDR3 here is CASRTTFQTGSTDTQYF. CDR3 nucleotide sequence: TGTGCCAGCAGAACGACCTTTCAGACGGGGAGTACAGATACGCAGTATTTT.

V gene TRBV11-2 combines with J gene TRBJ1-3; D not certain. CDR3 length equals 16 residues. In germline, CDR1 is SGHAT, CDR2 FQNNGV. Trimming removed 5 bases from V and 4 bases from J, with 18 bases in between. CDR3 residues: CASSLPPGLAGNTIYF. CDR3 sequence (DNA): TGTGCCAGCAGCCTGCCCCCCGGGCTAGCCGGAAACACCATATATTTT.

The genes are TRBV7-9 and TRBJ2-1; D might be TRBD1 (6 bases). CDR1 is SEHNR and CDR2 is FQNEAQ in the germline V gene (reference sequence). The CDR3 is 14 amino acids. Trimming removed 3 bases at V and 3 bases at J, with 9 bases between. CDR3 nucleotides: TGTGCCAGCAGCTTCGGACAGCTCTACAATGAGCAGTTCTTC. It is translated as CASSFGQLYNEQFF. Supplemented by reference TRBV7-9 and TRBJ2-1, the full variable domain reads DTGVSQNPRHKITKRGQNVTFRCDPISEHNRLYWYRQTLGQGPEFLTYFQNEAQLEKSRLLSDRFSAERPKGSFSTLEIQRTEQGDSAMYLCASSFGQLYNEQFFGPGTRLTVL.

This clone appeared once. J is TRBJ1-2 and V is TRBV29-1; no clear D. The V end lost 3 bases, the J end lost 0 bases, and 5 bases lay between the germline ends. This CDR3 contains 12 residues. Germline CDR1 reads SQVTM; CDR2 reads ANQGSEA. The CDR3 nucleotides are TGCAGCGTTGAGGCAGCTAACTATGGCTACACCTTC. Translation gives CSVEAANYGYTF.

The chain recombines TRBV2 with TRBJ1-2; 10 bases map to TRBD1. The CDR3 sequence is 14 residues long. Germline-derived CDR1 and CDR2 are SNHLY and FYNNEI. The V gene end was trimmed by 6 bases and the J gene end by 8 bases; junction bases not matched to a gene: 9. This CDR3 is CASSGDRGFRGYTF. The CDR3 DNA reads as TGTGCCAGCAGCGGGGACAGGGGTTTTAGAGGCTACACCTTC.

This chain connects TRBV6-7 to TRBJ2-3, with 13 positions matching TRBD2. TRBV6-7 is an open reading frame, and its role is uncertain. The CDR3 length is 19 residues. V lost 6 bases and J lost 1; bases outside the gene matches: 13. The CDR3 loop reads CASSRPTSGRGRGTDTQYF. CDR3 coding DNA: TGTGCCAGCAGCCGCCCCACTAGCGGGAGGGGGAGAGGCACAGATACGCAGTATTTT.

The V gene is TRBV28, the J gene TRBJ1-2, with TRBD1 matching over 10 bases. J gave up 7 bases and V 8 bases, and 7 bases lay outside the gene matches. CDR1 is MDHEN and CDR2 is SYDVKM in the germline V gene. This CDR3 has 13 amino acids. CDR3 bases: TGTGCCAGCGACCCGGACAGGGGGATTGGCTACACCTTC. Protein sequence: CASDPDRGIGYTF.

The CDR3 region is CASSLGDRGYTEAFF. The CDR3 nucleotides read TGTGCCAGCAGTTTAGGGGACAGGGGCTACACTGAAGCTTTCTTT. The chain employs TRBV28 and TRBJ1-1; 10 bases match TRBD1. The CDR3 has 15 amino acids. CDR1 is MDHEN and CDR2 is SYDVKM in the germline V gene. J was trimmed by 3 bases and V by 2 bases; bases with no gene match: 3.

The J gene is TRBJ1-2, the V gene TRBV19; perhaps TRBD1 as D (5 bases). CDR1 and CDR2 (germline): LNHDA, SQIVND (reference sequence). The CDR3 has 16 amino acids. Trimming stripped 4 bases from V and 2 bases from J, with 17 bases between. The CDR3 DNA follows: TGTGCCAGTAGTACTACCGGTGGGGCAGACAACTATGGCTACACCTTC. Its translation is CASSTTGGADNYGYTF. Based on the CDR3 plus reference TRBV19 and TRBJ1-2, the full variable domain is DGGITQSPKYLFRKEGQNVTLSCEQNLNHDAMYWYRQDPGQGLRLIYYSQIVNDFQKGDIAEGYSVSREKKESFPLTVTSAQKNPTAFYLCASSTTGGADNYGYTFGSGTRLTVV.

V and J are TRBV9 and TRBJ1-4; TRBD1 matches at 8 bases. This CDR3 spans 15 amino acids. V dropped 4 bases and J dropped 6; count of bases not matched to a gene: 8. Germline V lookup: CDR1 SGDLS, CDR2 YYNGEE. This CDR3 reads CASSPSGGADEKLFF. The CDR3 DNA is TGTGCCAGCAGCCCTTCAGGGGGCGCGGATGAAAAACTGTTTTTT.

J is TRBJ2-5 and V is TRBV19, with 7 bases that match TRBD1. Germline-derived CDR1 and CDR2 are LNHDA and SQIVND (reference sequence). The CDR3 has 14 amino acids. Losses at the gene ends were 7 bases for V and 1 base for J; bases not matched to a gene: 6. The CDR3 reads CASTPRDSQETQYF. CDR3 nucleotide sequence: TGTGCCAGTACACCAAGGGACAGCCAAGAGACCCAGTACTTC.

The V and J genes are TRBV4-3 and TRBJ2-7; the D gene is possibly TRBD1 (6 bases). The CDR3 covers 16 residues. V was trimmed by 4 bases and J by 1 base, leaving 17 bases between them. The germline gives CDR1 LGHNA, CDR2 YSLEER. CDR3 loop: CASSPATGAESYEQYF. The CDR3 DNA reads as TGCGCCAGCAGCCCGGCGACAGGTGCTGAGTCCTACGAGCAGTACTTC.